This T cell receptor beta chain came from a study of blood T cell repertoires in COVID-19. This table comes from immunoSEQ multiplex PCR, and its TCRdb copy is limited to in-frame clones, with some not included. This sample has 35,000 to 55,000 clones, with 80% to 90% found just once. The germline V gene encodes CDR1 LGHDT and CDR2 YNNKEL (reference sequence). This CDR3 has 14 amino acids. With 0 bases removed from V and 6 bases from J, the gap between germline ends came to 10 bases. V and J are TRBV3-1 (or the pseudogene TRBV3-2) and TRBJ2-3; D might be TRBD2 (6 bases). Sequenced sample: peripheral blood. The clonotype originates from a human donor in a cohort sampled during active COVID-19. CDR3 protein: CASSQEIAVDTQYF. As DNA, the CDR3 is TGTGCCAGCAGCCAAGAGATAGCGGTGGATACGCAGTATTTT.